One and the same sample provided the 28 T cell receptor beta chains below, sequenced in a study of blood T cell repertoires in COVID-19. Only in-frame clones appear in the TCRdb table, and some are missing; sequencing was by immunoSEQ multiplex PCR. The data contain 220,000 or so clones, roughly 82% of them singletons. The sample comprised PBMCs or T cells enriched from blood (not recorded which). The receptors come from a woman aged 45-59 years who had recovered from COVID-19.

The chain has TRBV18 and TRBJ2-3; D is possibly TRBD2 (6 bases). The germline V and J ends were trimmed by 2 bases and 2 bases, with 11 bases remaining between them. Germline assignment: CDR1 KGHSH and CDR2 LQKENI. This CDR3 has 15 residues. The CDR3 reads CASSPIAADTDTQYF. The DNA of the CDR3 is TGTGCCAGCTCACCAATAGCGGCGGACACAGATACGCAGTATTTT.

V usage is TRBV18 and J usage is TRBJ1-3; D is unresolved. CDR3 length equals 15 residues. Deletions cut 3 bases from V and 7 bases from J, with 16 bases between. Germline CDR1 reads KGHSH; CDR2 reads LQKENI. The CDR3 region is CASSPLSGRENTIYF. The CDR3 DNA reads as TGTGCCAGCTCACCCCTTTCCGGGCGGGAGAACACCATATATTTT. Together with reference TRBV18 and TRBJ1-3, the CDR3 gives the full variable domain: NAGVMQNPRHLVRRRGQEARLRCSPMKGHSHVYWYRQLPEEGLKFMVYLQKENIIDESGMPKERFSAEFPKEGPSILRIQQVVRGDSAAYFCASSPLSGRENTIYFGEGSWLTVV.

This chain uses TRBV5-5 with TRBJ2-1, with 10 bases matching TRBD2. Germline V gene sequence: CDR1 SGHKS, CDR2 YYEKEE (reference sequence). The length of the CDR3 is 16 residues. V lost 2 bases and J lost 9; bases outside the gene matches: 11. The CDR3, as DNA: TGTGCCAGCAGCTTTGGGACTAGCGTTTCGGGGCCTGAGCAGTTCTTC. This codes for CASSFGTSVSGPEQFF.

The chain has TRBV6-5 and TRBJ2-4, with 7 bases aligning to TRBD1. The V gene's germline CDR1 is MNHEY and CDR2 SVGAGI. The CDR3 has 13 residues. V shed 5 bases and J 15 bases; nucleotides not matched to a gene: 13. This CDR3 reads CASSLLNTGVAYF. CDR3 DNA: TGTGCCAGCAGTCTTCTTAATACAGGGGTTGCGTACTTC.

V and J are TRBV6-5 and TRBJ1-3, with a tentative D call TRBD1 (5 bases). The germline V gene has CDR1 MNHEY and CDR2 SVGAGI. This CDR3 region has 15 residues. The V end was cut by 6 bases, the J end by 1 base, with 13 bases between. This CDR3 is CASRQDGGSGNTIYF. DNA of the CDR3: TGTGCCAGCAGACAGGACGGTGGTTCTGGAAACACCATATATTTT.

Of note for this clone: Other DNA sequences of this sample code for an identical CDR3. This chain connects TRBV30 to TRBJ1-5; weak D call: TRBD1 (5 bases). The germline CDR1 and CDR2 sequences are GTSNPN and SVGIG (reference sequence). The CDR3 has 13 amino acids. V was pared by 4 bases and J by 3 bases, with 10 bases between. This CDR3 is CAWNSGPNQPQHF. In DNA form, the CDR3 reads TGTGCCTGGAACTCAGGGCCCAATCAGCCCCAGCATTTT.

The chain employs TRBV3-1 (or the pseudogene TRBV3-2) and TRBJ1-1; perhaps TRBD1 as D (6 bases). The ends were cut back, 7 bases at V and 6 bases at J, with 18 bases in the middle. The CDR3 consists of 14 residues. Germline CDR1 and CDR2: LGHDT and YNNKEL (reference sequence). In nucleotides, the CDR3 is TGTGCCAGCACCCTCGGGGGGGCAGGGGCTGAAGCTTTCTTT. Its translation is CASTLGGAGAEAFF.

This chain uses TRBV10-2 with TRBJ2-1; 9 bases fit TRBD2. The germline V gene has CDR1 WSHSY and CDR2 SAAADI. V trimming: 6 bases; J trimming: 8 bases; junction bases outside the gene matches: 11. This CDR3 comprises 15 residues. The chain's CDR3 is CASSDPGLATYEQFF. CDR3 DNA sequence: TGCGCCAGCAGCGATCCGGGACTAGCTACGTATGAGCAGTTCTTC.

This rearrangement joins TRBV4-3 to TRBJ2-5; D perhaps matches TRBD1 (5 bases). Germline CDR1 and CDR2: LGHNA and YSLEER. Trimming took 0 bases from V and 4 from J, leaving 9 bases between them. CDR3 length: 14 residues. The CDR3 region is CASSQERGRETQYF. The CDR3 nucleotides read TGCGCCAGCAGCCAAGAAAGGGGTAGAGAGACCCAGTACTTC.

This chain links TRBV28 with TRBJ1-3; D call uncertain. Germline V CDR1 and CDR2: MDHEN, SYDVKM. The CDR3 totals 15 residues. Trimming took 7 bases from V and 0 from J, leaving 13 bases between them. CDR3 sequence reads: CASTGGRVSGNTIYF. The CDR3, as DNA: TGTGCCAGCACAGGAGGACGGGTCTCTGGAAACACCATATATTTT.

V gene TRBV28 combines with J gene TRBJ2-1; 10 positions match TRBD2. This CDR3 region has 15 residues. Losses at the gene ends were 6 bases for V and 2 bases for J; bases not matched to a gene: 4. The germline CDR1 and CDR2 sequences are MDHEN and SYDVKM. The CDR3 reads CASSPSGSTYNEQFF. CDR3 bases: TGTGCCAGCAGCCCTAGCGGGAGTACCTACAATGAGCAGTTCTTC. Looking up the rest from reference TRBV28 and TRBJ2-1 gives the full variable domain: DVKVTQSSRYLVKRTGEKVFLECVQDMDHENMFWYRQDPGLGLRLIYFSYDVKMKEKGDIPEGYSVSREKKERFSLILESASTNQTSMYLCASSPSGSTYNEQFFGPGTRLTVL.

The CDR3 sequence is CASTKRRMAGGSPLHF. In nucleotides, the CDR3 is TGTGCCAGCACCAAACGCCGGATGGCGGGTGGTTCACCCCTCCACTTT. The rearrangement uses TRBV5-6 and TRBJ1-6; D is unresolved. Trimming removed 6 bases from V and 9 bases from J, with 22 bases in between. Germline CDR1 is SGHDT and CDR2 is YYEEEE. This CDR3 region has 16 residues.

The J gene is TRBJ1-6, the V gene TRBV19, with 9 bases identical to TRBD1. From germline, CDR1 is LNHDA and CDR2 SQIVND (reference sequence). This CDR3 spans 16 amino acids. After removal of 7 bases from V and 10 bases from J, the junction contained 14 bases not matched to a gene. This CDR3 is CASTRVAGTGSSPLHF. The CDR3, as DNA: TGTGCCAGTACCCGCGTGGCCGGGACAGGGTCCTCACCCCTCCACTTT.

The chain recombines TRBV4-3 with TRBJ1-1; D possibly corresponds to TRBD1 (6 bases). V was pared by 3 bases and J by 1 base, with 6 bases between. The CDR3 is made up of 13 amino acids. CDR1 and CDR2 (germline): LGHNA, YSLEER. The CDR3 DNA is TGCGCCAGCAGCCAGACAGGGAACACTGAAGCTTTCTTT. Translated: CASSQTGNTEAFF.

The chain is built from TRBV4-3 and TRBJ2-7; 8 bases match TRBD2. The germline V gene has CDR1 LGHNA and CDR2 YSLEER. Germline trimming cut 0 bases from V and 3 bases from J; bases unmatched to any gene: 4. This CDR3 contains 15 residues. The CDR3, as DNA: TGCGCCAGCAGCCAAGATCCAGCGGGAGACTACGAGCAGTACTTC. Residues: CASSQDPAGDYEQYF.

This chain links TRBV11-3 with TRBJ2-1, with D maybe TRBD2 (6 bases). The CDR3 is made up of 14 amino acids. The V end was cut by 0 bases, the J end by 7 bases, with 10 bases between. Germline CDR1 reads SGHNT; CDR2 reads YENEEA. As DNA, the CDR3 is TGTGCCAGCAGCTTAGATTCTCGGGGGAATGAGCAGTTCTTC. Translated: CASSLDSRGNEQFF. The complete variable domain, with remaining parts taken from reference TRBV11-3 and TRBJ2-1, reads EAGVVQSPRYKIIEKKQPVAFWCNPISGHNTLYWYLQNLGQGPELLIRYENEEAVDDSQLPKDRFSAERLKGVDSTLKIQPAELGDSAVYLCASSLDSRGNEQFFGPGTRLTVL.

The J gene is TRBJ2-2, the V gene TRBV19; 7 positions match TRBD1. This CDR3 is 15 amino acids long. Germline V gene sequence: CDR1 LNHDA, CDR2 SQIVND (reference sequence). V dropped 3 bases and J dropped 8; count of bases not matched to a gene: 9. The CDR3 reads CASSIRDREGGELFF. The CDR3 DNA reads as TGTGCCAGTAGTATCCGGGACAGAGAGGGAGGGGAGCTGTTTTTT.

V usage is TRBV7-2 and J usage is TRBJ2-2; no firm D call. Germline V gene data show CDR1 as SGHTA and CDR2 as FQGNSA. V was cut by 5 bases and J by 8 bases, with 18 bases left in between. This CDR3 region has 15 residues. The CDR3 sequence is CASSPYPSAWGELFF. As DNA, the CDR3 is TGTGCCAGCAGCCCCTACCCTAGTGCATGGGGGGAGCTGTTTTTT.

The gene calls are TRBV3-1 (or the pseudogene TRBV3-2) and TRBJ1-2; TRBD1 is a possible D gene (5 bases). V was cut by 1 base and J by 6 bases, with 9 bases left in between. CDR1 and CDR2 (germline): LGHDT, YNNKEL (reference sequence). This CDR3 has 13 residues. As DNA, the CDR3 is TGTGCCAGCAGCCAAGGCGCGGGGGATGGCTACACCTTC. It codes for CASSQGAGDGYTF.

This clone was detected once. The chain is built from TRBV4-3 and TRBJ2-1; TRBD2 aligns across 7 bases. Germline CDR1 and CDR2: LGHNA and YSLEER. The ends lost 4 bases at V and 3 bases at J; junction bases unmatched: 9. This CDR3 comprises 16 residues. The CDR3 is CASSRGLGRDYNEQFF. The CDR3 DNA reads TGCGCCAGCAGCCGGGGGTTAGGGAGGGACTACAATGAGCAGTTCTTC.

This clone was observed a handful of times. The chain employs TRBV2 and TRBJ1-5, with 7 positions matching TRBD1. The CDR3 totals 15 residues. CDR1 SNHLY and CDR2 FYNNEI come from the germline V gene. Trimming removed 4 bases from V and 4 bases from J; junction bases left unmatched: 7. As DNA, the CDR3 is TGTGCCAGCAGTGGGGACAGTCTAGGGAATCAGCCCCAGCATTTT. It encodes CASSGDSLGNQPQHF.

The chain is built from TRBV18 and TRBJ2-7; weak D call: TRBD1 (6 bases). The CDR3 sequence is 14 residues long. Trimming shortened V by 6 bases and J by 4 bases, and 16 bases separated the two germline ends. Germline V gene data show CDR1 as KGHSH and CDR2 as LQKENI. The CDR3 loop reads CASSLAAGAYEQYF. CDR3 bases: TGTGCCAGCTCCCTGGCGGCAGGGGCTTACGAGCAGTACTTC.

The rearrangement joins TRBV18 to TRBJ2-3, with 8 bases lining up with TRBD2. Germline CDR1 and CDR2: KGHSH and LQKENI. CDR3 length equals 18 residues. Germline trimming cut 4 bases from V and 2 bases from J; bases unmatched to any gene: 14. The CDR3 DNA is TGTGCCAGCTCACTGGCAACGGGAGGGCCCGGTTCCACAGATACGCAGTATTTT. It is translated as CASSLATGGPGSTDTQYF.

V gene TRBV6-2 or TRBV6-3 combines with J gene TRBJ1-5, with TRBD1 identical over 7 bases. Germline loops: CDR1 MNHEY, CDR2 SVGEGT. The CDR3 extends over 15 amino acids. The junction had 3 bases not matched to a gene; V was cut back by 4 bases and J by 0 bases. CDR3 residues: CASSSTGNSNQPQHF. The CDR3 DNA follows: TGTGCCAGCAGTTCGACAGGGAATAGCAATCAGCCCCAGCATTTT.

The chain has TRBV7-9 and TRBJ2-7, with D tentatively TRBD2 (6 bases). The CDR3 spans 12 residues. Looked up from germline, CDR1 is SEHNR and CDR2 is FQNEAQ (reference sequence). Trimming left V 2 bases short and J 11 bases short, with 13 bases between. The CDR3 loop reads CASSLRVGRKYF. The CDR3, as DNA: TGTGCCAGCAGCTTAAGAGTTGGGAGGAAGTACTTC.

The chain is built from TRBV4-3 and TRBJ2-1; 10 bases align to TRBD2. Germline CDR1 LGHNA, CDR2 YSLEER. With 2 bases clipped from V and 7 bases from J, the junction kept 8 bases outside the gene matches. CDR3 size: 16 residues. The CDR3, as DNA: TGCGCCAGCAGCCAATGGAGCGGGGGGGGACAAAATGAGCAGTTCTTC. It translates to CASSQWSGGGQNEQFF.

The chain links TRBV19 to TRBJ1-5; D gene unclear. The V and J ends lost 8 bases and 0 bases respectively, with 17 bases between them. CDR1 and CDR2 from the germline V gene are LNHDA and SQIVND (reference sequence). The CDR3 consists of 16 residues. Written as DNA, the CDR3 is TGTGCCAGTTGCCCGAGGCAGTATTATAGCAATCAGCCCCAGCATTTT. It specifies CASCPRQYYSNQPQHF.

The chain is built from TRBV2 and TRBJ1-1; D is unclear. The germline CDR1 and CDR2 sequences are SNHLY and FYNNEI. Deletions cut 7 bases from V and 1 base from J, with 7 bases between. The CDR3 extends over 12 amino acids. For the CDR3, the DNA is TGTGCCAGCATTGGCGGGAACACTGAAGCTTTCTTT. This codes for CASIGGNTEAFF.